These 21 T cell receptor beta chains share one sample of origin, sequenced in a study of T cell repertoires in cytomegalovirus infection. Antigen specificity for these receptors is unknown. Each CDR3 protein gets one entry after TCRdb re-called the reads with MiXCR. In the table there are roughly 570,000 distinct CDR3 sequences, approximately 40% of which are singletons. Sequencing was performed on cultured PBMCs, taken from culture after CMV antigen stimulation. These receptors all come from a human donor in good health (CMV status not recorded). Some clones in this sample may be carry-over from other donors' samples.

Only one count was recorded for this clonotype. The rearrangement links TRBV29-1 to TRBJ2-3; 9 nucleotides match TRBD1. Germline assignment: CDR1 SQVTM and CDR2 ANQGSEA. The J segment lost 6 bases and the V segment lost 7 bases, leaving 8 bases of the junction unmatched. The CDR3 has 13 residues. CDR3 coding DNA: TGCAGCGGCCACAGGGGGCGGATGGATACGCAGTATTTT. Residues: CSGHRGRMDTQYF.

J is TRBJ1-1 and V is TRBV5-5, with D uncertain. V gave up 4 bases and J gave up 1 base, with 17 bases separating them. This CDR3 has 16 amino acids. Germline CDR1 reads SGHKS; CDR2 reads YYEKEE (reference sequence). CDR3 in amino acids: CASSINPGRQNTEAFF. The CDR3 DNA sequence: TGTGCCAGCAGCATCAATCCCGGCAGACAGAACACTGAAGCTTTCTTT. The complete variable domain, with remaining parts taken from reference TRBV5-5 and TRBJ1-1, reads DAGVTQSPTHLIKTRGQQVTLRCSPISGHKSVSWYQQVLGQGPQFIFQYYEKEERGRGNFPDRFSARQFPNYSSELNVNALLLGDSALYLCASSINPGRQNTEAFFGQGTRLTVV.

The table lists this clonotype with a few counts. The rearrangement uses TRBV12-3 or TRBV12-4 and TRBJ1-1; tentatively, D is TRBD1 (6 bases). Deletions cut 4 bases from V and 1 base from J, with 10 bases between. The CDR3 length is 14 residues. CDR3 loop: CASSYLGGNTEAFF. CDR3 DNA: TGTGCCAGCAGTTACCTAGGGGGGAACACTGAAGCTTTCTTT.

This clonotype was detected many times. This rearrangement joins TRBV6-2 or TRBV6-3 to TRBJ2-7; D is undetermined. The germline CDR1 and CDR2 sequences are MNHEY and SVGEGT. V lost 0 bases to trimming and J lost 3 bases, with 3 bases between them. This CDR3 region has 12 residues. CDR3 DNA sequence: TGTGCCAGCAGTTACTCGAGCTACGAGCAGTACTTC. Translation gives CASSYSSYEQYF.

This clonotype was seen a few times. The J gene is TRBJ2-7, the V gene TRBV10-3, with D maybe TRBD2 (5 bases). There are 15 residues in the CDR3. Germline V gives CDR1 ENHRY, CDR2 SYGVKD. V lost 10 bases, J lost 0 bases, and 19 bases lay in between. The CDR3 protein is CATHRTDGDSYEQYF. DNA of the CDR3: TGTGCCACCCACCGGACCGACGGGGACTCCTACGAGCAGTACTTC.

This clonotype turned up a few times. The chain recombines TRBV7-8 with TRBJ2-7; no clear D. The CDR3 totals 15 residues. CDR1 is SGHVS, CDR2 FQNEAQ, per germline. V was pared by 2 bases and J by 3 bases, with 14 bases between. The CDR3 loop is CASSLSSVFRYEQYF. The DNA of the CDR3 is TGTGCCAGCAGCTTATCGAGTGTTTTCCGCTACGAGCAGTACTTC.

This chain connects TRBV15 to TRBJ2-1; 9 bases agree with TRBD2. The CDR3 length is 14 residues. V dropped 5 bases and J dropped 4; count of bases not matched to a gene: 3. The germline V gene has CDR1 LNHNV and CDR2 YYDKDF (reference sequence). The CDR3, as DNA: TGTGCCACCAGCCTAGCGGGAAGATACAATGAGCAGTTCTTC. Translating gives CATSLAGRYNEQFF.

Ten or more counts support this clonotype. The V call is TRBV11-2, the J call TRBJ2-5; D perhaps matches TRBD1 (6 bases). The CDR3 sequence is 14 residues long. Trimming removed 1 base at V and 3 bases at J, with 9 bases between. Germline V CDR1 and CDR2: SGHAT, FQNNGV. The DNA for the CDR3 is TGTGCCAGCAGCTTAGGGTGGACAGAAGAGACCCAGTACTTC. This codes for CASSLGWTEETQYF.

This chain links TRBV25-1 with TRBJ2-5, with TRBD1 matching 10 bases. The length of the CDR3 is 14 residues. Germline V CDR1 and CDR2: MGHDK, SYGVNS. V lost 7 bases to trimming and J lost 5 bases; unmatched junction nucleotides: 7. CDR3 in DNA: TGTGCCAGCACCGAAGGACAGGGGGAGGAGACCCAGTACTTC. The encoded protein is CASTEGQGEETQYF.

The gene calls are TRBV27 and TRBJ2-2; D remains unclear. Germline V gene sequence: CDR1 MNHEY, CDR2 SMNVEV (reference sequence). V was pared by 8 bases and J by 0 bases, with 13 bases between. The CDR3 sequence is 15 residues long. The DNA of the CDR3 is TGTGCCAGCGGGCTCCAGACACCGAACACCGGGGAGCTGTTTTTT. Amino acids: CASGLQTPNTGELFF.

The CDR3 reads CAISGSSGQETQYF. CDR3 DNA: TGTGCCATCAGCGGATCTAGCGGACAAGAGACCCAGTACTTC. The rearrangement links TRBV10-3 to TRBJ2-5, with TRBD2 matching over 7 bases. V lost 6 bases, J lost 2 bases, and 6 bases stayed unmatched. Germline V gene sequence: CDR1 ENHRY, CDR2 SYGVKD. The CDR3 has 14 amino acids.

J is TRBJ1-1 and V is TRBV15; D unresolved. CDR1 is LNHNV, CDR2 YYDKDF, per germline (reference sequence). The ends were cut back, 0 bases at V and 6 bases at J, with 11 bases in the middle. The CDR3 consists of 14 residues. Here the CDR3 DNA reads TGTGCCACCAGCAGAGATCGAAGGGTGGCTGAAGCTTTCTTT. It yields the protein CATSRDRRVAEAFF.

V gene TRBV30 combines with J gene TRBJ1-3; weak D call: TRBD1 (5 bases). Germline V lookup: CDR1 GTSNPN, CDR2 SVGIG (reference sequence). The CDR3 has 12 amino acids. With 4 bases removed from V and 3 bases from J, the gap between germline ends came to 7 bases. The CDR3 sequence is CAWMTDGNTIYF. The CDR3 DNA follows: TGTGCCTGGATGACAGATGGAAACACCATATATTTT.

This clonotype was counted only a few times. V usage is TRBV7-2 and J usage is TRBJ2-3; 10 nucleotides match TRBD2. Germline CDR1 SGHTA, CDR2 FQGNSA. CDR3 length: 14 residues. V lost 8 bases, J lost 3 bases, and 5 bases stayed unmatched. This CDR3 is CASRSGGATDTQYF. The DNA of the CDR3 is TGTGCCAGCCGCAGCGGGGGGGCTACAGATACGCAGTATTTT.

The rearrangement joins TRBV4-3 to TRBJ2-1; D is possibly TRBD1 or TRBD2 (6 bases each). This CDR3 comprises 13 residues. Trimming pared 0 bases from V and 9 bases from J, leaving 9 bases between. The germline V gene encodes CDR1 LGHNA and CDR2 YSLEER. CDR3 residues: CASSQEGGSEQFF. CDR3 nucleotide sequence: TGCGCCAGCAGCCAAGAGGGGGGCAGTGAGCAGTTCTTC.

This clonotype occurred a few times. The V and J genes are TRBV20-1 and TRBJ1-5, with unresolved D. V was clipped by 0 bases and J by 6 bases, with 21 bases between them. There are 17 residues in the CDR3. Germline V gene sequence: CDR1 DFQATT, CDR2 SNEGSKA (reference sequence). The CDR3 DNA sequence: TGCAGTGCTAGAGATCCCAACAGCCCGGGGATGGGTCAGCCCCAGCATTTT. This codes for CSARDPNSPGMGQPQHF.

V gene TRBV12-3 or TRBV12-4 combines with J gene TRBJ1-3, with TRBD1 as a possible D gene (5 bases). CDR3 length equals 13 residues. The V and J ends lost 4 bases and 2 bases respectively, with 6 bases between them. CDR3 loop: CASSWGTGNTIYF. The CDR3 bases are TGTGCCAGCAGTTGGGGGACTGGAAACACCATATATTTT.

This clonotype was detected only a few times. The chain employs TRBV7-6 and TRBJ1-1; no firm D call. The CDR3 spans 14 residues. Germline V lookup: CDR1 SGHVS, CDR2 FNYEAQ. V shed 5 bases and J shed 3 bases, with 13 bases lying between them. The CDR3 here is CASSPLPRDTEAFF. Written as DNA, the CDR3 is TGTGCCAGCAGCCCCCTCCCCCGGGACACTGAAGCTTTCTTT.

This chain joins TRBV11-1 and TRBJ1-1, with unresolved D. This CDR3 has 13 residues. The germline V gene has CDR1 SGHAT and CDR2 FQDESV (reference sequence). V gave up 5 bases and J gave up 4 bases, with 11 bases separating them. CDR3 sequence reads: CASSPEAFTEAFF. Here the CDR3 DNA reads TGTGCCAGCAGCCCCGAGGCGTTCACTGAAGCTTTCTTT.

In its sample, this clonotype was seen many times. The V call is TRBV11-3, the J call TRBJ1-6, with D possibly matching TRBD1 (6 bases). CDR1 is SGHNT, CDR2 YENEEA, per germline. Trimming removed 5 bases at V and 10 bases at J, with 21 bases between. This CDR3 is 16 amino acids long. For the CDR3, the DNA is TGTGCCAGCAGCCCCCAAGGGGGTTTCTGGTCCTCACCCCTCCACTTT. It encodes CASSPQGGFWSSPLHF.

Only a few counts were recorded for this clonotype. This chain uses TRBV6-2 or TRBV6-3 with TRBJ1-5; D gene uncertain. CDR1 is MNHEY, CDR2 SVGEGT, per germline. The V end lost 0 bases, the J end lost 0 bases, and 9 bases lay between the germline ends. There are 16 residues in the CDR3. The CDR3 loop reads CASSYSGSYSNQPQHF. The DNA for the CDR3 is TGTGCCAGCAGTTACTCGGGGAGCTATAGCAATCAGCCCCAGCATTTT.